The present T cell receptor (beta chain) was sequenced within a study of cytomegalovirus exposure and HLA in healthy donors. Study-level information: When just under 400 donors were genotyped, about 80% of them were found to fall in the Caucasian-associated ancestry cluster.

A remark on this clone: The antigen remains undetermined.

PCR was performed using 60 Vbeta and 13 Jbeta primers. Measured with immunoSEQ multiplex PCR; TCRdb has only the in-frame clones, and not every one. The data show 63,000 or so clones, around 74% seen once. Study-wide results and limits: Some public TCRs appeared in many individuals, while most sequences were rare. Within an earlier analysis, most TCR beta V segments proved productive either about 87% or about 30% of the time.

The length of the CDR3 is 13 residues. V shed 0 bases and J shed 4 bases, with 7 bases lying between them. CDR1 and CDR2 (germline): SGHTA, FQGNSA. The material sequenced was PBMCs. The clonotype originates from a young woman in good health and CMV-seropositive. J is TRBJ2-7 and V is TRBV7-2; no clear D. The CDR3 nucleotides are TGTGCCAGCAGCTTAGCAGCTCGGTACGAGCAGTACTTC. This encodes CASSLAARYEQYF.